This T cell receptor (beta chain) appears in the sequencing data of a study of tumor and adjacent non-tumor tissue in lung cancer. TCRbeta libraries were built with three rounds of nested PCR, modified from ARM-PCR. MiXCR, applied by TCRdb to the multiplex PCR reads, yields one record per CDR3 protein. The sample has roughly 48,000 distinct CDR3 sequences, under 75% seen once; the top ten hold approximately 31%. Deletions cut 5 bases from V and 0 bases from J, with 19 bases between. Germline V CDR1 and CDR2: MDHEN, SYDVKM. CDR3 length equals 17 residues. This sample's RNA came from whole unsorted tissue. Distant lung tissue was collected more than 3 cm away from the tumor edge. Between August and November 2014, newly diagnosed, chemotherapy-naive lung cancer patients underwent thoracic surgery in China.

The V and J genes are TRBV28 and TRBJ2-5; D not certain. The receptor was isolated from a woman in her 70s with non-small cell lung cancer. Sequencing used distant non-tumor lung tissue. CDR3 region: CASSRSVVGQYQETQYF. The CDR3 DNA follows: TGTGCCAGCAGTCGGAGCGTCGTGGGCCAGTACCAAGAGACCCAGTACTTC.